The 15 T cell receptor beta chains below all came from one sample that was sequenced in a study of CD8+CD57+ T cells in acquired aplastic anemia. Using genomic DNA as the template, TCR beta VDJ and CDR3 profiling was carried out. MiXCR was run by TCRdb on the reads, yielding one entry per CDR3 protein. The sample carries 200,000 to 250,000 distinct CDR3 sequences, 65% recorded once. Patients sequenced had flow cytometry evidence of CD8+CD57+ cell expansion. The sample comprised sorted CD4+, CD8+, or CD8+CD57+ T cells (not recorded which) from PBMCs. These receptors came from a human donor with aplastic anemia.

The CDR3 loop is CAISGTQETQYF. CDR3 sequence (DNA): TGTGCCATCAGTGGCACGCAAGAGACCCAGTACTTC. The chain combines TRBV10-3 with TRBJ2-5; D is undetermined. V lost 4 bases and J 2 bases, leaving 5 bases between the germline ends. There are 12 residues in the CDR3. The germline V gene has CDR1 ENHRY and CDR2 SYGVKD.

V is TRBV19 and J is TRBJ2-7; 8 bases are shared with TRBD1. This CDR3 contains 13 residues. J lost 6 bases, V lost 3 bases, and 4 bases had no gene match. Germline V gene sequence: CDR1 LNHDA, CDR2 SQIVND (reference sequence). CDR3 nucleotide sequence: TGTGCCAGTAGTATCGGACAGGGCTCCGAGCAGTACTTC. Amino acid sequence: CASSIGQGSEQYF.

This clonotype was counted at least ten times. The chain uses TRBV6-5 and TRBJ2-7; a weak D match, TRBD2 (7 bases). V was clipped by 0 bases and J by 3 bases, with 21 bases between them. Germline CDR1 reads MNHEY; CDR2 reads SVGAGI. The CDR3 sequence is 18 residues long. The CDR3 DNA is TGTGCCAGCAGTTACTCGAGGGCGGAACGGGGGGCCTTCTACGAGCAGTACTTC. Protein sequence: CASSYSRAERGAFYEQYF.

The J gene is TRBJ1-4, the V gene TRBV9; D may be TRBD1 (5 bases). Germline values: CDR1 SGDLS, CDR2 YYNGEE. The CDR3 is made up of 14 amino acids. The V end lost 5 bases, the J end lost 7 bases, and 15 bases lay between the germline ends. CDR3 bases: TGTGCCAGCAGTTTCCCAGGGCCGACTGAAAAACTGTTTTTT. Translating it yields CASSFPGPTEKLFF.

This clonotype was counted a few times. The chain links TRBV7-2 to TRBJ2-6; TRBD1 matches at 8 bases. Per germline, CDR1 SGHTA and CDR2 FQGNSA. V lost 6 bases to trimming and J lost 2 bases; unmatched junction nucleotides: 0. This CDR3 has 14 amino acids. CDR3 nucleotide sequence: TGTGCCAGCAGGGACAGGGCTGGGGCCAACGTCCTGACTTTC. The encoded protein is CASRDRAGANVLTF.

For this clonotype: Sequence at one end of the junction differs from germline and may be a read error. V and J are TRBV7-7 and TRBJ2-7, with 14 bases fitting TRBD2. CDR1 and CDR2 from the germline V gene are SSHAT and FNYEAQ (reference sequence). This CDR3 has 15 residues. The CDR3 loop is CASSPGTSGGYEQYF. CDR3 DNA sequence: TGTGCTAGCAGCCCTGGGACTAGCGGGGGTTACGAGCAGTACTTC. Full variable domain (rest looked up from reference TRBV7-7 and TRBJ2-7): GAGVSQSPRYKVTKRGQDVTLRCDPISSHATLYWYQQALGQGPEFLTYFNYEAQPDKSGLPSDRFSAERPEGSISTLTIQRTEQRDSAMYRCASSPGTSGGYEQYFGPGTRLTVT.

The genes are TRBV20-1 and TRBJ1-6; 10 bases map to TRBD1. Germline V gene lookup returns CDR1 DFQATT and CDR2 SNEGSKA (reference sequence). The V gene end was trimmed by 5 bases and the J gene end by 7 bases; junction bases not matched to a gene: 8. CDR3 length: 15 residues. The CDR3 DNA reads TGCAGTGCTGACGCCGGGACAGGGGACAATTCACCCCTCCACTTT. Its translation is CSADAGTGDNSPLHF.

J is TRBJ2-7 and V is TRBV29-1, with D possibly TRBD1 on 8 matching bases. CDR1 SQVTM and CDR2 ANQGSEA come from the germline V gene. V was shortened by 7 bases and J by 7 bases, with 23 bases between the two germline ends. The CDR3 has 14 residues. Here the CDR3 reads CSAARWTGREEQYF. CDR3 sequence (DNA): TGCAGCGCCGCGCGGTGGACAGGGCGGGAGGAGCAGTACTTC.

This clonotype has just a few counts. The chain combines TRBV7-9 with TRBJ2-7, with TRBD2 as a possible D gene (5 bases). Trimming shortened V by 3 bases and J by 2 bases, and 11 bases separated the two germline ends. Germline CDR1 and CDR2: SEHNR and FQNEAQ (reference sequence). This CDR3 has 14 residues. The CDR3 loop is CASSFGDGTYEQYF. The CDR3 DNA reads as TGTGCCAGCAGCTTCGGGGATGGGACCTACGAGCAGTACTTC. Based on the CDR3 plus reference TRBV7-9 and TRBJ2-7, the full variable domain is DTGVSQNPRHKITKRGQNVTFRCDPISEHNRLYWYRQTLGQGPEFLTYFQNEAQLEKSRLLSDRFSAERPKGSFSTLEIQRTEQGDSAMYLCASSFGDGTYEQYFGPGTRLTVT.

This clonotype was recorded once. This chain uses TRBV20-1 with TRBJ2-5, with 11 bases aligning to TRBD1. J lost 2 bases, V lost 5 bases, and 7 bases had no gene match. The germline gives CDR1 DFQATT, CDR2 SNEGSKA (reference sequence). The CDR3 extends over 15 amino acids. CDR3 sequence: CSASYRDRGQETQYF. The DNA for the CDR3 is TGCAGTGCTTCATACCGGGACAGGGGGCAAGAGACCCAGTACTTC.

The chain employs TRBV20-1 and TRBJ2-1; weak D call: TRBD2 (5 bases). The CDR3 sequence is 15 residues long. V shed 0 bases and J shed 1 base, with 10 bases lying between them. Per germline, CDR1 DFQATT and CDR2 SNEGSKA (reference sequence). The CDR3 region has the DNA TGCAGTGCTAGAGATTTAAAGCGGTCCTACAATGAGCAGTTCTTC. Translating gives CSARDLKRSYNEQFF.

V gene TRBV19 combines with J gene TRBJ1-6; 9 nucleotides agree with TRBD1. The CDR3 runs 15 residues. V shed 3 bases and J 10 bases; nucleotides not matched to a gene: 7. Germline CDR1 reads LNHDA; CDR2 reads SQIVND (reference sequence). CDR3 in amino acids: CASSIEGQGWSPLHF. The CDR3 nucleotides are TGTGCCAGTAGTATCGAGGGACAGGGCTGGTCACCCCTCCACTTT.

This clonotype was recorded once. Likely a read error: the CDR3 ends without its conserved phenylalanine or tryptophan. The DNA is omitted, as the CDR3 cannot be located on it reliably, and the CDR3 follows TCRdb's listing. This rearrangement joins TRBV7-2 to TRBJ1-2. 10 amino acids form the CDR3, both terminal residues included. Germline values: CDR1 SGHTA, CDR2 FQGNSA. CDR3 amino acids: CASSPIIKAC.

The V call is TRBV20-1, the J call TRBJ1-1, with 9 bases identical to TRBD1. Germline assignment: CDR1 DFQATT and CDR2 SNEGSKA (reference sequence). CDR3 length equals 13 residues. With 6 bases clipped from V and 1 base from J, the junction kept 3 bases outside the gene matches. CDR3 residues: CSAWDRENTEAFF. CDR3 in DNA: TGCAGTGCGTGGGACAGGGAGAACACTGAAGCTTTCTTT.

The CDR3 bases are TGTGCCAGTGGAGGGGCCATAAATCAGCCCCAGCATTTT. It codes for CASGGAINQPQHF. This chain joins TRBV19 and TRBJ1-5, with TRBD1 as a possible D gene (5 bases). CDR1 is LNHDA, CDR2 SQIVND, per germline (reference sequence). This CDR3 is 13 amino acids long. The V and J ends lost 8 bases and 4 bases respectively, with 12 bases between them. Looking up the rest from reference TRBV19 and TRBJ1-5 gives the full variable domain: DGGITQSPKYLFRKEGQNVTLSCEQNLNHDAMYWYRQDPGQGLRLIYYSQIVNDFQKGDIAEGYSVSREKKESFPLTVTSAQKNPTAFYLCASGGAINQPQHFGDGTRLSIL.